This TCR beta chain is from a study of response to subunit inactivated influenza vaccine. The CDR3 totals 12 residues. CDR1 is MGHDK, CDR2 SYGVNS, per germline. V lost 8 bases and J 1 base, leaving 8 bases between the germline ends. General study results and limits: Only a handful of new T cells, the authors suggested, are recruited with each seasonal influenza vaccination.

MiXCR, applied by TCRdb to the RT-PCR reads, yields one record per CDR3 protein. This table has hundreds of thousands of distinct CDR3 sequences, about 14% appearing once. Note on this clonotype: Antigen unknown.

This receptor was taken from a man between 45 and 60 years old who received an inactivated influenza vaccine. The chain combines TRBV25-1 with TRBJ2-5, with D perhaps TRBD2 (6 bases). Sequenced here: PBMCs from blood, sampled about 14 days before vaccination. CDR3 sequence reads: CASGGAQETQYF. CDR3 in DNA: TGTGCCAGCGGCGGGGCCCAAGAGACCCAGTACTTC.